This T cell receptor (beta chain) was found in a study of shared clonotypes between healthy human individuals. Profiled with immunoSEQ multiplex PCR; TCRdb holds only in-frame clones, not every one. Among millions of clones, about 95% were seen once, and the ten largest hold 0.13%. V shed 4 bases and J 5 bases; nucleotides not matched to a gene: 9. Looked up from germline, CDR1 is SGHNT and CDR2 is YYREEE (reference sequence). CDR3 length equals 16 residues. This sequence was found in a man younger than 35 in good health. Material for sequencing was naive CD4+ T cells sorted from blood. Subset noted: CD45RA+ positively selected. The J gene is TRBJ1-6, the V gene TRBV5-4; 7 bases line up with TRBD1. The CDR3 is CASSREGGVDNSPLHF. CDR3 DNA sequence: TGTGCCAGCAGCAGAGAAGGGGGCGTGGATAATTCACCCCTCCACTTT.